The present T cell receptor (beta chain) was sequenced within a study of T cell responses to AZD1222 COVID-19 vaccine. Overall study findings and caveats: Regions 160-218 and 743-854 held dominance among vaccine-associated CD4 TCRs, which spanned spike.

Here immunoSEQ multiplex PCR was the method, and the copy in TCRdb shows in-frame clones only, minus some. The data hold 80,000 to 100,000 clones, with nearly 90% observed a single time. Points on this clone: What it binds is unknown.

This receptor was obtained from an adult in good health. The material was peripheral blood, obtained on day 0 of AZD1222 vaccination.

The CDR3 region has the DNA TGTGCCAGCAGCTTGAACAGGGGGCTTGAGCAGTTCTTC. Translation: CASSLNRGLEQFF. The chain links TRBV11-1 to TRBJ2-1; 9 bases map to TRBD1. V lost 3 bases to trimming and J lost 9 bases; unmatched junction nucleotides: 3. Germline CDR1 SGHAT, CDR2 FQDESV (reference sequence). CDR3 length equals 13 residues.